The next 5 T cell receptor beta chains were all read from a single sample in a study of blood T cell repertoires in COVID-19. The protocol was immunoSEQ multiplex PCR, while the TCRdb copy is restricted to in-frame clones and leaves out a portion. The sample lists 150,000 to 200,000 clones, around four fifths occurring once. Sequenced sample: peripheral blood. Receptors were obtained from a woman aged 55 to 70 with acute or convalescent COVID-19.

The rearrangement joins TRBV28 to TRBJ1-2; 10 bases fit TRBD1. Trimming removed 6 bases from V and 6 bases from J; junction bases left unmatched: 1. CDR1 and CDR2 (germline): MDHEN, SYDVKM. This CDR3 region has 12 residues. The CDR3 here is CASRGTGDGYTF. The CDR3 DNA follows: TGTGCCAGCAGGGGGACAGGGGATGGCTACACCTTC.

The chain links TRBV11-2 to TRBJ1-3; unclear D gene. Trimming removed 5 bases at V and 0 bases at J, with 17 bases between. CDR3 length: 17 residues. Germline V lookup: CDR1 SGHAT, CDR2 FQNNGV. In DNA form, the CDR3 reads TGTGCCAGCAGCCCGCGCGCAACTCCGTCCTCTGGAAACACCATATATTTT. This translates into CASSPRATPSSGNTIYF. The complete variable domain, with remaining parts taken from reference TRBV11-2 and TRBJ1-3, reads EAGVAQSPRYKIIEKRQSVAFWCNPISGHATLYWYQQILGQGPKLLIQFQNNGVVDDSQLPKDRFSAERLKGVDSTLKIQPAKLEDSAVYLCASSPRATPSSGNTIYFGEGSWLTVV.

The V gene is TRBV18, the J gene TRBJ1-6; D is ambiguous. V was clipped by 1 base and J by 5 bases, with 9 bases between them. The CDR3 is made up of 15 amino acids. Germline loops: CDR1 KGHSH, CDR2 LQKENI. CDR3 protein: CASSPQAGNNSPLHF. The CDR3 region has the DNA TGTGCCAGCTCACCACAAGCAGGAAATAATTCACCCCTCCACTTT. The full variable domain, in which reference TRBV18 and TRBJ1-6 provide the parts outside the CDR3, is NAGVMQNPRHLVRRRGQEARLRCSPMKGHSHVYWYRQLPEEGLKFMVYLQKENIIDESGMPKERFSAEFPKEGPSILRIQQVVRGDSAAYFCASSPQAGNNSPLHFGNGTRLTVT.

This chain joins TRBV29-1 and TRBJ2-1, with 9 bases matching TRBD1. CDR3 length equals 12 residues. With V trimmed by 4 bases and J by 7 bases, 2 bases remained unmatched. Per germline, CDR1 SQVTM and CDR2 ANQGSEA. The chain's CDR3 is CSVGDRANEQFF. The CDR3 DNA sequence: TGCAGCGTTGGGGACAGGGCGAATGAGCAGTTCTTC.

The chain recombines TRBV7-2 with TRBJ2-1; D gene unclear. With 2 bases removed from V and 8 bases from J, the gap between germline ends came to 16 bases. From germline, CDR1 is SGHTA and CDR2 FQGNSA. CDR3 length equals 15 residues. The CDR3 DNA is TGTGCCAGCAGCTTACAACTCCTGGGCTGGGATGAGCAGTTCTTC. Protein sequence: CASSLQLLGWDEQFF.